The rows below give T cell receptor beta chains drawn from one sample of a study of cytomegalovirus exposure and HLA in healthy donors. Method: immunoSEQ multiplex PCR; TCRdb's copy keeps in-frame clones and lacks some. The sample has about 160,000 clones, around 80% seen once. The material sequenced was PBMCs. These receptors all stem from a man between 18 and 29 years old in good health and CMV-seronegative. Both conserved end residues are trimmed from each CDR3.

TRBV25-1	TRBJ2-2	ASSVRPGDTGELF
TRBV28	TRBJ1-2	ASRAGTAQYGYT
TRBV27	TRBJ2-5	ASSFGTSGEETQY
TRBV5-1	TRBJ2-5	ASSLGPGQNSATPETQY
TRBV19	TRBJ2-1	ASSTQPGTRYNEQF
TRBV5-1	TRBJ2-7	ASSLLGIEQY
TRBV5-1	TRBJ2-5	ASSGGQIQETQY
TRBV9	TRBJ2-2	ASSYRESGELF
TRBV6-5	TRBJ2-2	ASSYGVGQGTGELF
TRBV10-1	TRBJ2-5	ASSPITGAQETQY
TRBV6-5	TRBJ1-4	ASRGQGINEKLF
TRBV4-3	TRBJ2-1	ASSQDRDRGFSNEQF
TRBV4-1	TRBJ1-1	ASSHRQGLEAF
TRBV7-9	TRBJ2-5	ASSLARETQY
TRBV29-1	TRBJ1-5	SVRQEDQPQH